This T cell receptor (beta chain) was captured by sequencing in a study of blood T cell repertoires in COVID-19. Participant reports of clinical history set cohort assignment. Cohort 3 donors were reported recovered after two negative PCRs, clearance, or symptom resolution. The CDR3 totals 19 residues. After removal of 3 bases from V and 1 base from J, the junction contained 11 bases not matched to a gene. The germline CDR1 and CDR2 sequences are LNHNV and YYDKDF (reference sequence). Repertoires were generated with immunoSEQ multiplex PCR, while TCRdb's copy carries only in-frame clones and drops some. Of approximately 300,000 clones in the sample, under 90% were seen once.

This TCR was recovered from a woman in her thirties who had recovered from COVID-19. Sequencing was done on a sample of PBMCs or T cells enriched from blood (not recorded which). The V call is TRBV15, the J call TRBJ2-3; 12 bases agree with TRBD2. The CDR3 bases are TGTGCCACCAGCAGCCCTGGGCTAGCGGGGGGGTTCGGCACAGATACGCAGTATTTT. Its protein is CATSSPGLAGGFGTDTQYF.